This TCR beta chain emerged from a study of technical replicates of blood from several donors. Libraries were prepared by immunoSEQ multiplex PCR; TCRdb keeps only in-frame clonotypes and omits some of them. Here the sample spans around 100,000 clones, nearly 96% being singletons. The source of this sequence is a human donor in good health. Material for sequencing was T cells isolated from PBMCs.

CDR3 in amino acids: CASNKGHLDTQYF. CDR3 bases: TGTGCCAGCAACAAGGGACACCTCGATACGCAGTATTTT. The chain combines TRBV28 with TRBJ2-3; D is possibly TRBD1 (6 bases). Trimming left V 7 bases short and J 6 bases short, with 14 bases between. The CDR3 loop spans 13 amino acids. Germline CDR1 MDHEN, CDR2 SYDVKM.